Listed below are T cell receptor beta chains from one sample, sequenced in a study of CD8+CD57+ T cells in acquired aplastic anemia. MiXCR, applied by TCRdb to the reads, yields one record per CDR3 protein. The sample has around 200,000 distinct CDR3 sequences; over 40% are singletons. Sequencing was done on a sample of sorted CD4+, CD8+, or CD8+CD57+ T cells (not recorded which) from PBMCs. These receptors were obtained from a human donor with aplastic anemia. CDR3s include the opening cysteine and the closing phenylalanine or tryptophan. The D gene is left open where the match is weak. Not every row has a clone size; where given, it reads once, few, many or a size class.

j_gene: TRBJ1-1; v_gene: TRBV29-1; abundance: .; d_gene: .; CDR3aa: CSVEGQTNTEAFF; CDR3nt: TGCAGCGTTGAGGGGCAGACGAACACTGAAGCTTTCTTT
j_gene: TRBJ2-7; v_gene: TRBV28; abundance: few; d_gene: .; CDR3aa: CASNEERVEQYF; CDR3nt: TGTGCCAGCAATGAAGAAAGAGTGGAGCAGTACTTC
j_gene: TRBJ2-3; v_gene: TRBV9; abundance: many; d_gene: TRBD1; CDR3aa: CASSPRGTGNPLTDTQYF; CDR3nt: TGTGCCAGCAGCCCTAGGGGGACAGGGAACCCGTTGACAGATACGCAGTATTTT
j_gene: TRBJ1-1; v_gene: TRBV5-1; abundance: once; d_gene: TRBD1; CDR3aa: CASSSALDREGYTEAFF; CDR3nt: TGTGCCAGCAGCTCCGCCCTTGACAGGGAGGGGTACACTGAAGCTTTCTTT
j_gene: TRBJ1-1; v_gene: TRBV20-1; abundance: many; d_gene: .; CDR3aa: CSALRGSNTEAFF; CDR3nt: TGCAGTGCTCTCAGGGGTTCGAACACTGAAGCTTTCTTT
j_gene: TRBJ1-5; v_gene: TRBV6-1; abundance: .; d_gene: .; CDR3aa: CASRSNRYYSNQPQHF; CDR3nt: TGTGCCAGCAGATCTAACAGATACTATAGCAATCAGCCCCAGCATTTT
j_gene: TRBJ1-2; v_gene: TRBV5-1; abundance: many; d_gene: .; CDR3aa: CASSSDPNYGYTF; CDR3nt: TGCGCCAGCAGCTCCGACCCTAACTATGGCTACACCTTC
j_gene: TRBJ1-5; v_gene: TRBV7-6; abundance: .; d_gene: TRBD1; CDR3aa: CASSLSQGASNQPQHF; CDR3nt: TGTGCCAGCAGCTTGAGCCAGGGGGCCAGCAATCAGCCCCAGCATTTT
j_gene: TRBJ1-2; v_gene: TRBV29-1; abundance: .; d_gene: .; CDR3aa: CSVDTLGYTF; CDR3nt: TGCAGCGTTGATACGCTCGGCTACACCTTC
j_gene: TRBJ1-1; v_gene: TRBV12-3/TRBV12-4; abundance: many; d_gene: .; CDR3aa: CASRPGGTEAFF; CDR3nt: TGTGCCAGCAGGCCTGGGGGCACTGAAGCTTTCTTT
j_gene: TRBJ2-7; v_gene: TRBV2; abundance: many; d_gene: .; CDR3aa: CASDRISYEQYF; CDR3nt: TGTGCCAGCGACCGGATCTCCTACGAGCAGTACTTC
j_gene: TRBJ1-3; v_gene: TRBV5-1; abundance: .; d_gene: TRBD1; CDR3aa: CASGGQPSGNTIYF; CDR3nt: TGCGCCAGCGGGGGACAGCCCTCTGGAAACACCATATATTTT
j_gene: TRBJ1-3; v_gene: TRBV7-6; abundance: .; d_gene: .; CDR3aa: CASKQAGNTIYF; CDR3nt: TGTGCCAGCAAGCAGGCGGGAAACACCATATATTTT
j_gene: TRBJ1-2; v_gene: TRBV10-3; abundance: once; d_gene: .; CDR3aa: CAISERTVHGYTF; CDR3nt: TGTGCCATCAGTGAGAGGACGGTTCATGGCTACACCTTC
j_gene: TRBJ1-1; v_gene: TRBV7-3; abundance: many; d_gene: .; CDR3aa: CASSRAGGRMNTEAFF; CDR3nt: TGTGCCAGCAGCCGAGCCGGGGGACGGATGAACACTGAAGCTTTCTTT